The clone carrying this T cell receptor (beta chain) came up a few times. Its antigen remains unknown. The data were obtained in a study of T-cell memory formation after mild COVID-19. About the research overall: Clusters were largely donor specific. Regarding the study as a whole: Clones that got smaller from day 15 to 85 had even CD4/CD8, while clones growing later tipped toward CD4+. CD4+ contracting clones were mainly CM and EM; CD8+ ones, EMRA. Cross-reactive memory apparently joined, as some responding clones appeared in pre-infection memory.

TCRdb redid the calling of the 5' RACE reads with MiXCR, one entry per CDR3 protein. The table has about 440,000 distinct CDR3 sequences, 20% seen once; the top ten hold roughly 8%. The CDR3 spans 16 residues. V lost 6 bases to trimming and J lost 4 bases, with 18 bases between them. Germline CDR1 MNHEY, CDR2 SMNVEV (reference sequence). This TCR was recovered from an adult woman who had mild COVID-19 (a few samples of this study predate the infection). Cell type and time point are not known. The sample comprised PBMCs or a T cell subset sorted from them (not recorded which). This chain connects TRBV27 to TRBJ1-4; a possible D gene is TRBD1 (5 bases). The CDR3 is CASRPSAGLVNEKLFF. The CDR3 nucleotides are TGTGCCAGCAGACCTTCAGCAGGGCTGGTTAATGAAAAACTGTTTTTT.